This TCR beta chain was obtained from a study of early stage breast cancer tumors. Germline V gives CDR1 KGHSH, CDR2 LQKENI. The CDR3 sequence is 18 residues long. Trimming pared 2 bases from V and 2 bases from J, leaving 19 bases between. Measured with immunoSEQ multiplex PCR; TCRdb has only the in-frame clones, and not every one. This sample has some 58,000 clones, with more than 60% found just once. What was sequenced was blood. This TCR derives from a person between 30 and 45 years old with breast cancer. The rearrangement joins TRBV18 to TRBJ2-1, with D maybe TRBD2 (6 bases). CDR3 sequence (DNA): TGTGCCAGCTCACCAAGAGTCACGGGAGTTATAACCTACAATGAGCAGTTCTTC. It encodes CASSPRVTGVITYNEQFF.